Shown below are 31 T cell receptor beta chains from a single sample sequenced in a study of blood T cell repertoires in COVID-19. Some clones are missing from TCRdb's copy, which holds only in-frame ones; the method was immunoSEQ multiplex PCR. This sample has approximately 160,000 clones, with approximately 83% found just once. The specimen sequenced was peripheral blood. Receptors originate from a woman aged 60-75 years with acute or convalescent COVID-19.

This rearrangement joins TRBV4-2 to TRBJ1-3; 9 bases are a match to TRBD1. CDR1 LGHNA and CDR2 YNFKEQ come from the germline V gene. The CDR3 is made up of 18 amino acids. J gave up 0 bases and V 5 bases, and 11 bases lay outside the gene matches. The CDR3 DNA is TGTGCCAGCAGCTCGAGGGGGACAGGGACACTCTCTGGAAACACCATATATTTT. Residues: CASSSRGTGTLSGNTIYF.

This clone was seen once. The chain combines TRBV6-4 with TRBJ2-1; 8 nucleotides agree with TRBD1. CDR1 and CDR2 from the germline V gene are MRHNA and SNTAGT. The trim removed 5 bases at V and 8 bases at J, leaving 17 bases unmatched. CDR3 length: 17 amino acids. The CDR3, as DNA: TGTGCCAGCAGTCGCCATCCAAACGGACAGGGTATCGATGAGCAGTTCTTC. It codes for CASSRHPNGQGIDEQFF.

CDR3 residues: CASSFKAGNGYTF. DNA of the CDR3: TGTGCCAGCTCCTTTAAGGCAGGGAACGGCTACACCTTC. The chain employs TRBV3-1 (or the pseudogene TRBV3-2) and TRBJ1-2; D perhaps matches TRBD1 (5 bases). Germline-derived CDR1 and CDR2 are LGHDT and YNNKEL (reference sequence). The CDR3 consists of 13 residues. The V gene lost 8 bases and the J gene lost 8 bases, with 18 bases spanning the gap.

The count of this clone is one. The chain carries TRBV19 and TRBJ1-1; 8 positions match TRBD1. The germline CDR1 and CDR2 sequences are LNHDA and SQIVND (reference sequence). This CDR3 contains 15 residues. J gave up 5 bases and V 5 bases, and 10 bases lay outside the gene matches. The CDR3 DNA reads as TGTGCCAGTAGTCCACGACAGGGGAGGGGGACTGAAGCTTTCTTT. This codes for CASSPRQGRGTEAFF.

The chain couples TRBV6-1 to TRBJ2-5, with D perhaps TRBD1 (6 bases). The V gene lost 2 bases and the J gene lost 5 bases, with 15 bases spanning the gap. The CDR3 loop spans 15 amino acids. CDR1 is MNHNS and CDR2 is SASEGT in the germline V gene. CDR3 amino acids: CASSESMGARETQYF. CDR3 sequence (DNA): TGTGCCAGCAGTGAATCGATGGGGGCTAGGGAGACCCAGTACTTC.

The chain links TRBV6-2 or TRBV6-3 to TRBJ1-2, with D possibly being TRBD1 (5 bases). This CDR3 spans 14 amino acids. V lost 5 bases and J 3 bases, leaving 13 bases between the germline ends. Germline V CDR1 and CDR2: MNHEY, SVGEGT. DNA of the CDR3: TGTGCCAGCAGTACCGTTACAGGATACTATGGCTACACCTTC. Its translation: CASSTVTGYYGYTF.

This chain uses TRBV7-8 with TRBJ1-5; TRBD1 is a possible D gene (6 bases). The CDR3 consists of 17 residues. The germline gives CDR1 SGHVS, CDR2 FQNEAQ. V was shortened by 1 base and J by 0 bases, with 13 bases between the two germline ends. The CDR3 sequence: CASSLVARTDSNQPQHF. CDR3 nucleotide sequence: TGTGCCAGCAGCTTAGTAGCCCGGACAGATAGCAATCAGCCCCAGCATTTT. Full variable domain (rest looked up from reference TRBV7-8 and TRBJ1-5): GAGVSQSPRYKVAKRGQDVALRCDPISGHVSLFWYQQALGQGPEFLTYFQNEAQLDKSGLPSDRFFAERPEGSVSTLKIQRTQQEDSAVYLCASSLVARTDSNQPQHFGDGTRLSIL.

The rearrangement uses TRBV19 and TRBJ1-2, with D tentatively TRBD1 (6 bases). The CDR3 consists of 14 residues. In germline, CDR1 is LNHDA, CDR2 SQIVND (reference sequence). V was pared by 5 bases and J by 5 bases, with 15 bases between. CDR3 in amino acids: CASSFRTAQYGYTF. The CDR3 DNA reads as TGTGCCAGTAGTTTCCGGACAGCCCAATATGGCTACACCTTC.

The CDR3 DNA follows: TGCGCCAGCAGGATGGACAGGAACACTGAAGCTTTCTTT. It codes for CASRMDRNTEAFF. V usage is TRBV10-1 and J usage is TRBJ1-1; TRBD1 might be the D (6 bases). Germline CDR1 WNHNN, CDR2 SYGVQD (reference sequence). V shed 6 bases and J shed 1 base, with 9 bases lying between them. CDR3 size: 13 residues.

This clone came up a few times. This rearrangement joins TRBV3-1 (or the pseudogene TRBV3-2) to TRBJ1-6, with 8 bases aligning to TRBD1. The junction had 8 bases not matched to a gene; V was cut back by 0 bases and J by 10 bases. This CDR3 contains 16 residues. Per germline, CDR1 LGHDT and CDR2 YNNKEL (reference sequence). The CDR3 region has the DNA TGTGCCAGCAGCCAAGAGCGACAGGGGTGGCGATCACCCCTCCACTTT. As protein: CASSQERQGWRSPLHF.

The rearrangement joins TRBV2 to TRBJ2-2; D is perhaps TRBD2 (6 bases). V was clipped by 4 bases and J by 1 base, with 10 bases between them. Looked up from germline, CDR1 is SNHLY and CDR2 is FYNNEI. The CDR3 has 15 residues. The CDR3 loop reads CASSVVGGNTGELFF. CDR3 nucleotides: TGTGCCAGCAGTGTCGTCGGGGGGAACACCGGGGAGCTGTTTTTT.

The V gene is TRBV3-1 (or the pseudogene TRBV3-2), the J gene TRBJ1-2; 8 nucleotides match TRBD1. Losses at the gene ends were 2 bases for V and 7 bases for J; bases not matched to a gene: 3. The germline CDR1 and CDR2 sequences are LGHDT and YNNKEL (reference sequence). The CDR3 contains 13 residues. CDR3 DNA sequence: TGTGCCAGCAGCCAACGCACAGGGGGTGGCTACACCTTC. Amino acids: CASSQRTGGGYTF.

The chain joins TRBV6-2 or TRBV6-3 to TRBJ2-5; maybe TRBD2 (6 bases). The CDR3 extends over 14 amino acids. The V and J ends lost 0 bases and 7 bases respectively, with 12 bases between them. In germline, CDR1 is MNHEY, CDR2 SVGEGT. The CDR3 nucleotides are TGTGCCAGCAGTTACTCGGAGGGATCAGGGACCCAGTACTTC. It codes for CASSYSEGSGTQYF.

The genes are TRBV28 and TRBJ2-7; 14 bases align to TRBD2. V gave up 8 bases and J gave up 2 bases; unmatched junction bases: 11. Germline loops: CDR1 MDHEN, CDR2 SYDVKM. The CDR3 sequence is 17 residues long. CDR3 in DNA: TGTGCCAGCTTCCCCGCCGGACTAGCGGGGGGCACCTACGAGCAGTACTTC. Its protein product is CASFPAGLAGGTYEQYF.

The chain uses TRBV5-4 and TRBJ1-6, with D possibly being TRBD1 (6 bases). Trimming stripped 2 bases from V and 8 bases from J, with 11 bases between. Germline V CDR1 and CDR2: SGHNT, YYREEE (reference sequence). The CDR3 spans 14 residues. CDR3 loop: CASSLQGVYSPLHF. In DNA form, the CDR3 reads TGTGCCAGCAGCTTACAGGGTGTCTATTCACCCCTCCACTTT.

The chain has TRBV5-8 and TRBJ1-2; TRBD1 agrees at 7 bases. From germline, CDR1 is SGHTS and CDR2 YDEGEE. The length of the CDR3 is 13 residues. Trimming cost V 6 bases and J 2 bases; bases outside gene matches: 4. CDR3 sequence: CASNSDRNYGYTF. In nucleotides, the CDR3 is TGTGCCAGCAACTCGGACAGGAACTATGGCTACACCTTC. Together with reference TRBV5-8 and TRBJ1-2, the CDR3 gives the full variable domain: EAGVTQSPTHLIKTRGQQATLRCSPISGHTSVYWYQQALGLGLQFLLWYDEGEERNRGNFPPRFSGRQFPNYSSELNVNALELEDSALYLCASNSDRNYGYTFGSGTRLTVV.

The chain's CDR3 is CASSVGPETPGANVLTF. The CDR3 DNA is TGTGCCAGCAGCGTAGGTCCCGAGACTCCTGGGGCCAACGTCCTGACTTTC. The rearrangement uses TRBV9 and TRBJ2-6; no definite D call. Trimming cost V 0 bases and J 2 bases, with 12 bases left between them. CDR3 size: 17 residues. Germline loops: CDR1 SGDLS, CDR2 YYNGEE.

This sequence joins TRBV4-2 and TRBJ1-1; D gene uncertain. Germline CDR1 and CDR2: LGHNA and YNFKEQ. The CDR3 loop spans 14 amino acids. Trimming removed 1 base from V and 1 base from J, with 7 bases in between. CDR3 bases: TGTGCCAGCAGCCAAGGAGCCCGGAACACTGAAGCTTTCTTT. Amino acids: CASSQGARNTEAFF.

The chain couples TRBV14 to TRBJ1-5, with TRBD1 as a possible D gene (5 bases). The V end lost 0 bases, the J end lost 7 bases, and 16 bases lay between the germline ends. The CDR3 runs to 16 residues. CDR1 is SGHDN, CDR2 FVKESK, per germline. Here the CDR3 DNA reads TGTGCCAGCAGCCAAGATCCGGGGGGAGGGAACCAGCCCCAGCATTTT. Translating it yields CASSQDPGGGNQPQHF.

The V gene is TRBV5-1, the J gene TRBJ1-1, with D unclear. Trimming pared 4 bases from V and 0 bases from J, leaving 13 bases between. Germline V gene sequence: CDR1 SGHRS, CDR2 YFSETQ. The CDR3 consists of 15 residues. CDR3 residues: CASSLSPQMNTEAFF. The CDR3 DNA is TGCGCCAGCAGCCTCTCACCCCAGATGAACACTGAAGCTTTCTTT.

The rearrangement uses TRBV7-2 and TRBJ2-7; D unresolved. Germline CDR1 and CDR2: SGHTA and FQGNSA. The CDR3 sequence is 13 residues long. With 3 bases removed from V and 0 bases from J, the gap between germline ends came to 6 bases. The CDR3 DNA sequence: TGTGCCAGCAGCTTGGCCAGCTCCTACGAGCAGTACTTC. It is translated as CASSLASSYEQYF.

The chain has TRBV28 and TRBJ1-1, with TRBD1 matching 7 bases. The CDR3 runs to 12 residues. V lost 5 bases to trimming and J lost 11 bases; unmatched junction nucleotides: 8. Germline V gene lookup returns CDR1 MDHEN and CDR2 SYDVKM. The CDR3: CASSGTVPPAFF. As DNA, the CDR3 is TGTGCCAGCAGTGGGACAGTCCCACCCGCTTTCTTT.

This clone appeared a few times. The chain is built from TRBV18 and TRBJ2-2; 9 bases are shared with TRBD2. Trimming cost V 3 bases and J 4 bases; bases outside gene matches: 3. The germline gives CDR1 KGHSH, CDR2 LQKENI. This CDR3 has 15 residues. The CDR3 loop reads CASSPSGGLTGELFF. The DNA for the CDR3 is TGTGCCAGCTCACCTAGCGGGGGCCTCACCGGGGAGCTGTTTTTT.

This clone was seen a single time. The chain uses TRBV3-1 (or the pseudogene TRBV3-2) and TRBJ1-1; no firm D call. Trimming shortened V by 0 bases and J by 11 bases, and 13 bases separated the two germline ends. The CDR3 loop spans 13 amino acids. The germline CDR1 and CDR2 sequences are LGHDT and YNNKEL (reference sequence). The CDR3 sequence: CASSQDPRSPAFF. The DNA for the CDR3 is TGTGCCAGCAGCCAAGATCCCCGGTCCCCGGCTTTCTTT.

The rearrangement joins TRBV7-2 to TRBJ2-2; D perhaps matches TRBD2 (6 bases). There are 15 residues in the CDR3. V was clipped by 5 bases and J by 3 bases, with 13 bases between them. Germline CDR1 and CDR2: SGHTA and FQGNSA. CDR3 protein: CASSATGGYTGELFF. CDR3 sequence (DNA): TGTGCCAGCAGCGCAACCGGGGGATACACCGGGGAGCTGTTTTTT.

This sequence joins TRBV4-3 and TRBJ2-7; 12 nucleotides match TRBD1. J gave up 6 bases and V 0 bases, and 6 bases lay outside the gene matches. The CDR3 spans 16 residues. In germline, CDR1 is LGHNA, CDR2 YSLEER. Written as DNA, the CDR3 is TGCGCCAGCAGCCAAGAATCCGGGACAGGGGGCGGCGAGCAGTACTTC. Its translation: CASSQESGTGGGEQYF.

This clone has a single count. V gene TRBV24-1 combines with J gene TRBJ2-7; D not resolved. V lost 4 bases, J lost 3 bases, and 12 bases lay in between. The length of the CDR3 is 14 residues. Germline V lookup: CDR1 KGHDR, CDR2 SFDVKD. DNA of the CDR3: TGTGCCACCAGTGACTCGAGGATGCGCTACGAGCAGTACTTC. Its translation: CATSDSRMRYEQYF.

The chain has TRBV12-5 and TRBJ2-3; D perhaps matches TRBD2 (6 bases). The CDR3 is made up of 11 amino acids. Trimming cost V 5 bases and J 6 bases, with 6 bases left between them. Germline V gene lookup returns CDR1 LGHNT and CDR2 FRNRAP. The CDR3 bases are TGTGCTAGTGGTCGGGGGGATACGCAGTATTTT. It codes for CASGRGDTQYF. The variable domain in full, with the rest retrieved from reference TRBV12-5 and TRBJ2-3, is DARVTQTPRHKVTEMGQEVTMRCQPILGHNTVFWYRQTMMQGLELLAYFRNRAPLDDSGMPKDRFSAEMPDATLATLKIQPSEPRDSAVYFCASGRGDTQYFGPGTRLTVL.

Concerning this clone: Other DNA sequences of this sample code for an identical CDR3. The genes are TRBV2 and TRBJ1-5; 9 nucleotides line up with TRBD1. The CDR3 length is 14 residues. Trimming at V came to 4 bases and at J to 4 bases, leaving 2 bases not matched to a gene. CDR1 is SNHLY, CDR2 FYNNEI, per germline. Written as DNA, the CDR3 is TGTGCCAGCAGTGTTGACAGGGGGAATCAGCCCCAGCATTTT. Translated: CASSVDRGNQPQHF.

The CDR3 loop is CASSPIAGGRLNEQFF. In DNA form, the CDR3 reads TGTGCCAGCAGTCCAATAGCGGGGGGGCGTCTCAATGAGCAGTTCTTC. The chain employs TRBV6-4 and TRBJ2-1, with 11 bases matching TRBD2. The CDR3 has 16 residues. Per the germline V gene, CDR1 is MRHNA and CDR2 is SNTAGT. The V and J ends lost 5 bases and 6 bases, in that order; junction bases with no gene match: 9.

This chain joins TRBV7-6 and TRBJ2-7; 9 nucleotides align to TRBD2. The V gene end was trimmed by 4 bases and the J gene end by 2 bases; junction bases not matched to a gene: 3. Germline CDR1 is SGHVS and CDR2 is FNYEAQ. The CDR3 sequence is 14 residues long. The CDR3 protein is CASSSLAGTYEQYF. The CDR3 coding sequence is TGTGCCAGCAGCTCCCTAGCGGGGACCTACGAGCAGTACTTC.